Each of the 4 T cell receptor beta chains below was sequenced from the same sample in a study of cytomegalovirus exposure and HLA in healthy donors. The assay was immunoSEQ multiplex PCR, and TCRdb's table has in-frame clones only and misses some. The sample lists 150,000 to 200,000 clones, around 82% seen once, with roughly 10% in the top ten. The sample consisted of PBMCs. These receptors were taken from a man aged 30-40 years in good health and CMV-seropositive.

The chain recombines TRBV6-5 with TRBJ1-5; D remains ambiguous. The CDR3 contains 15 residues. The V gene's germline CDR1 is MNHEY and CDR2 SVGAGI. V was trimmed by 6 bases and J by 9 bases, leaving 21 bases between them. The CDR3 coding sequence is TGTGCCAGCAGATCTACCGGGTTTCTAGGCGGGCCCCAGCATTTT. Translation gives CASRSTGFLGGPQHF.

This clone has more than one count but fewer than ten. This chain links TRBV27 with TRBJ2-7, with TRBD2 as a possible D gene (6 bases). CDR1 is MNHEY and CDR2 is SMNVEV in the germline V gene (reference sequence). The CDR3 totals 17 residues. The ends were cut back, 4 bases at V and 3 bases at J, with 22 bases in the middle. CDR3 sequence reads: CASSSLYTGVANYEQYF. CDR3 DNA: TGTGCCAGCAGTTCTCTTTACACGGGGGTGGCTAACTACGAGCAGTACTTC.

This CDR3 is CASSAGDRVFYEQYF. DNA of the CDR3: TGTGCCAGCAGTGCAGGAGACAGGGTTTTCTACGAGCAGTACTTC. This chain links TRBV6-9 with TRBJ2-7; 7 nucleotides align to TRBD1. Unmatched junction bases numbered 10, after V lost 5 bases and J lost 3 bases. In germline, CDR1 is MNHGY, CDR2 SVAAGI. This CDR3 contains 15 residues.

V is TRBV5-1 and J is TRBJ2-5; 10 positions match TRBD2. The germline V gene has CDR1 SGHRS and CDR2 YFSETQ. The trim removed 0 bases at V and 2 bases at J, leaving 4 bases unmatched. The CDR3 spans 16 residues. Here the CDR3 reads CASSLGTSGPQETQYF. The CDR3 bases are TGCGCCAGCAGCTTGGGGACTAGCGGTCCACAAGAGACCCAGTACTTC.